In its sample, the clone carrying this TCR beta chain was seen a few times. Its antigen is unidentified. This sample was taken from a study of cytomegalovirus exposure and HLA in healthy donors. V gave up 6 bases and J gave up 4 bases; unmatched junction bases: 9. Germline V gene data show CDR1 as MNHEY and CDR2 as SVGAGI. This CDR3 is 15 amino acids long. With 60 Vbeta and 13 Jbeta primers, the PCR was carried out. Sequencing used immunoSEQ multiplex PCR; TCRdb keeps in-frame clones, though not all of them. This table holds about 170,000 clones, 80% to 90% found once. General study points: A later analysis reportedly identified an Asian-associated ancestry cluster as carrying fewer N-insertions than the approximately 670-donor mean. Researchers counted around 150 TCR beta chains as cytomegalovirus-associated. Per a prior analysis, the majority of TCR beta V segments were productive roughly 90% or roughly 30% of the time. In vitro testing confirmed a few CMV-associated chains as specific for CMV antigens.

This chain links TRBV6-5 with TRBJ1-5; 7 positions agree with TRBD1. The sample was PBMCs. This receptor was taken from a man aged 30 to 45 in good health and CMV-seropositive. The CDR3: CASRPDRARNQPQHF. Here the CDR3 DNA reads TGTGCCAGCAGACCTGACAGGGCTCGGAATCAGCCCCAGCATTTT.